The rows below give T cell receptor beta chains drawn from one sample of a study of blood T cell repertoires in COVID-19. The assay was immunoSEQ multiplex PCR, and TCRdb's table has in-frame clones only and misses some. The sample holds some 22,000 clones, around 84% seen once. The sequenced sample consisted of peripheral blood. The receptors come from a woman aged 80 or older with acute or convalescent COVID-19. Each CDR3 is given with its conserved first and last residue. D genes are given only for firm matches. Clone sizes are given selectively: once, few, many, or a class where the clone is expanded.

J gene: TRBJ2-3
V gene: TRBV6-5
clone size: .
D gene: .
CDR3 protein: CASGKQGGRTDTQYF
CDR3 DNA: TGTGCCAGCGGCAAACAGGGGGGGCGCACAGATACGCAGTATTTT

J gene: TRBJ2-7
V gene: TRBV11-2
clone size: .
D gene: TRBD2
CDR3 protein: CASSGLAGFYEQYF
CDR3 DNA: TGTGCCAGCAGCGGCCTAGCGGGATTCTACGAGCAGTACTTC

J gene: TRBJ2-3
V gene: TRBV11-2
clone size: few
D gene: .
CDR3 protein: CASSLVRVSDTQYF
CDR3 DNA: TGTGCCAGCAGCTTAGTGAGGGTGTCGGATACGCAGTATTTT

J gene: TRBJ2-1
V gene: TRBV20-1
clone size: .
D gene: TRBD2
CDR3 protein: CSASGAGGTLRLNYNEQFF
CDR3 DNA: TGCAGTGCTAGTGGAGCGGGAGGCACGTTACGCTTAAACTACAATGAGCAGTTCTTC

J gene: TRBJ2-2
V gene: TRBV14
clone size: .
D gene: TRBD2
CDR3 protein: CASSQALMSGVNTGELFF
CDR3 DNA: TGTGCCAGCAGCCAGGCCCTCATGAGCGGGGTGAACACCGGGGAGCTGTTTTTT

J gene: TRBJ2-1
V gene: TRBV5-1
clone size: once
D gene: TRBD2
CDR3 protein: CASSLFSSGNNEQFF
CDR3 DNA: TGCGCCAGCAGCTTGTTCTCTAGCGGAAACAATGAGCAGTTCTTC

J gene: TRBJ1-2
V gene: TRBV6-2/TRBV6-3
clone size: .
D gene: TRBD1
CDR3 protein: CASSRGTGVYGYTF
CDR3 DNA: TGTGCCAGCAGTCGAGGAACAGGGGTCTATGGCTACACCTTC

J gene: TRBJ2-3
V gene: TRBV24-1
clone size: .
D gene: TRBD1
CDR3 protein: CATSDPQSGWDRPTDTQYF
CDR3 DNA: TGTGCCACCAGTGATCCCCAAAGTGGGTGGGACAGACCTACAGATACGCAGTATTTT

J gene: TRBJ2-1
V gene: TRBV19
clone size: .
D gene: TRBD1
CDR3 protein: CASSDGQGGNEQFF
CDR3 DNA: TGTGCCAGTAGCGACGGACAGGGTGGAAATGAGCAGTTCTTC

J gene: TRBJ2-2
V gene: TRBV5-1
clone size: .
D gene: TRBD1
CDR3 protein: CASSLDRGTGELFF
CDR3 DNA: TGCGCCAGCAGCTTGGACAGGGGAACCGGGGAGCTGTTTTTT

J gene: TRBJ2-2
V gene: TRBV7-8
clone size: .
D gene: .
CDR3 protein: CASSTRTGELFF
CDR3 DNA: TGTGCCAGCAGCACCCGGACCGGGGAGCTGTTTTTT

J gene: TRBJ1-6
V gene: TRBV30
clone size: .
D gene: TRBD1
CDR3 protein: CAWSSGTGYSPLHF
CDR3 DNA: TGTGCCTGGAGTTCCGGGACAGGCTATTCACCCCTCCACTTT

J gene: TRBJ1-5
V gene: TRBV7-6
clone size: .
D gene: .
CDR3 protein: CASSPLGGNQPQHF
CDR3 DNA: TGTGCCAGCAGCCCCCTGGGGGGGAATCAGCCCCAGCATTTT

J gene: TRBJ2-7
V gene: TRBV9
clone size: .
D gene: .
CDR3 protein: CASSLQGGQTYEQYF
CDR3 DNA: TGTGCCAGCAGCTTACAGGGTGGACAGACCTACGAGCAGTACTTC

J gene: TRBJ1-1
V gene: TRBV24-1
clone size: .
D gene: TRBD1
CDR3 protein: CATSDPTGRAFF
CDR3 DNA: TGTGCCACCAGTGACCCGACAGGGAGGGCTTTCTTT

J gene: TRBJ2-3
V gene: TRBV3-1/TRBV3-2
clone size: .
D gene: .
CDR3 protein: CATRTTTGDTQYF
CDR3 DNA: TGTGCCACAAGGACTACTACGGGAGATACGCAGTATTTT

J gene: TRBJ1-6
V gene: TRBV3-1/TRBV3-2
clone size: once
D gene: TRBD1
CDR3 protein: CASSRAGTGSSPLHF
CDR3 DNA: TGTGCCAGCAGCCGCGCCGGGACAGGGAGTTCACCCCTCCACTTT

J gene: TRBJ1-1
V gene: TRBV6-5
clone size: once
D gene: .
CDR3 protein: CASSYGLGGRSTEAFF
CDR3 DNA: TGTGCCAGCAGTTACGGCCTAGGAGGTAGAAGCACTGAAGCTTTCTTT

J gene: TRBJ1-2
V gene: TRBV18
clone size: .
D gene: TRBD1
CDR3 protein: CASSQDRGNYGYTF
CDR3 DNA: TGTGCCAGCTCGCAGGACAGGGGCAACTATGGCTACACCTTC

J gene: TRBJ2-2
V gene: TRBV7-2
clone size: .
D gene: TRBD2
CDR3 protein: CASSLTSGGHPTGELFF
CDR3 DNA: TGTGCCAGCAGCTTAACTAGCGGGGGGCACCCCACCGGGGAGCTGTTTTTT

J gene: TRBJ1-2
V gene: TRBV7-2
clone size: .
D gene: TRBD1
CDR3 protein: CASTPTTLQGGGYTF
CDR3 DNA: TGTGCCAGCACCCCTACTACATTACAGGGGGGTGGCTACACCTTC

J gene: TRBJ2-7
V gene: TRBV5-4
clone size: .
D gene: .
CDR3 protein: CASSLDWRSSYEQYF
CDR3 DNA: TGTGCCAGCAGCTTGGACTGGCGGAGCTCCTACGAGCAGTACTTC

J gene: TRBJ2-4
V gene: TRBV18
clone size: .
D gene: .
CDR3 protein: CASSPLVAGAASNIQYF
CDR3 DNA: TGTGCCAGCTCACCGCTCGTCGCGGGGGCAGCATCAAACATTCAGTACTTC

J gene: TRBJ1-5
V gene: TRBV19
clone size: once
D gene: TRBD1
CDR3 protein: CASSIADRGRNQPQHF
CDR3 DNA: TGTGCCAGTAGTATAGCCGACAGGGGACGCAATCAGCCCCAGCATTTT

J gene: TRBJ2-3
V gene: TRBV29-1
clone size: .
D gene: TRBD2
CDR3 protein: CSTTLAGSTDTQYF
CDR3 DNA: TGCAGCACTACTCTAGCGGGGAGCACAGATACGCAGTATTTT

J gene: TRBJ2-3
V gene: TRBV30
clone size: .
D gene: TRBD2
CDR3 protein: CAWSVLAIPTDTQYF
CDR3 DNA: TGTGCCTGGAGCGTACTAGCGATTCCCACAGATACGCAGTATTTT

J gene: TRBJ2-1
V gene: TRBV5-1
clone size: .
D gene: .
CDR3 protein: CASSLVGGLNEQFF
CDR3 DNA: TGCGCCAGCAGCTTGGTCGGCGGGCTGAATGAGCAGTTCTTC

J gene: TRBJ1-1
V gene: TRBV7-9
clone size: .
D gene: .
CDR3 protein: CASSFGGYGDTEAFF
CDR3 DNA: TGTGCCAGCAGCTTCGGAGGGTACGGAGACACTGAAGCTTTCTTT

J gene: TRBJ1-5
V gene: TRBV10-3
clone size: .
D gene: .
CDR3 protein: CAISDPGLLNQPQHF
CDR3 DNA: TGTGCCATCAGTGACCCGGGACTTTTGAATCAGCCCCAGCATTTT

J gene: TRBJ2-3
V gene: TRBV7-8
clone size: .
D gene: .
CDR3 protein: CASSLTYGQSTDTQYF
CDR3 DNA: TGTGCCAGCAGCTTAACTTACGGACAGAGCACAGATACGCAGTATTTT

J gene: TRBJ2-3
V gene: TRBV29-1
clone size: .
D gene: TRBD2
CDR3 protein: CSVVVAGGIDTQYF
CDR3 DNA: TGCAGCGTTGTGGTAGCGGGAGGGATAGATACGCAGTATTTT